These T cell receptor beta chains were read from a single sample in a study of post-analysis software for immune sequencing data. TCRdb itself ran the PCR reads through MiXCR, one entry per CDR3 protein. The sample yields about 770,000 distinct CDR3 sequences, roughly 46% seen once. Sequenced: blood. The source is a girl aged 5-17 years with multiple sclerosis. The CDR3 runs from the conserved cysteine through the conserved F or W. The D gene is left open where the match is weak. The size of a clone is reported for some rows only, either as once, few or many, or as a class for expanded clones.

cdr3_nt	cdr3_aa	clone_size	j_call	v_call	d_call
TGTGCCACCAGCAGAGCAACGGTGGGGACGGATACGCAGTATTTT	CATSRATVGTDTQYF	NA	TRBJ2-3	TRBV15	NA
TGTGCCAGCAGTGAACAGATCACCTACGAGCAGTACTTC	CASSEQITYEQYF	NA	TRBJ2-7	TRBV25-1	NA
TGTGCCAGCAGCTTAGTACCGGGACAGGGGATATACAATGAGCAGTTCTTC	CASSLVPGQGIYNEQFF	once	TRBJ2-1	TRBV11-3	TRBD1
TGCAGTGCTACCCCGACAGGGTACGAGCAGTACTTC	CSATPTGYEQYF	NA	TRBJ2-7	TRBV20-1	TRBD1
TGTGCCATCAGTGTCGACAGCTATGGCTACACCTTC	CAISVDSYGYTF	few	TRBJ1-2	TRBV10-3	NA
TGTGCCAGCAGTGGGGATAACGATGAGCAGTTCTTC	CASSGDNDEQFF	NA	TRBJ2-1	TRBV6-4	NA
TGTGCCAGCAGTTTTGGGGACGAGCAGTACTTC	CASSFGDEQYF	many	TRBJ2-7	TRBV12-3/TRBV12-4	NA
TGCAGCTGTGCCGGGACAGGGGGCGCTGATACGCAGTATTTT	CSCAGTGGADTQYF	NA	TRBJ2-3	TRBV29-1	TRBD1
TGTGCCAGCAGTTTTAACCCCTTGGATGAGCAGTTCTTC	CASSFNPLDEQFF	few	TRBJ2-1	TRBV12-3/TRBV12-4	NA
TGTGCCAGCAGCTTATTAGCGGGGGACACCGGGGAGCGGTTTTTT	CASSLLAGDTGERFF	NA	TRBJ2-2	TRBV7-3	TRBD2
TGTGCCAGCAGCGCCGGACTAGCGGGAGGCTCAGATACGCAGTATTTT	CASSAGLAGGSDTQYF	NA	TRBJ2-3	TRBV7-2	TRBD2
TGCAGTGCTAGAGGCGAGATTCAAGCCGGGACCCAGTACTTC	CSARGEIQAGTQYF	NA	TRBJ2-5	TRBV20-1	NA
TGCGCCAGCAGCCAAGAAGGGGCCAGTAGCAATCAGCCCCAGCATTTT	CASSQEGASSNQPQHF	NA	TRBJ1-5	TRBV4-1	NA
TGCGCCAGCAGCTTGGTCGGGGGTTCGGGCGGGGACTACGAGCAGTACTTC	CASSLVGGSGGDYEQYF	NA	TRBJ2-7	TRBV5-1	NA
TGTGCCAGCAGTTTCGGGCGGGACGGTAGGAGGGAGCAGTACTTC	CASSFGRDGRREQYF	NA	TRBJ2-5	TRBV12-3/TRBV12-4	NA
TGTGCCAGCAGTTACGGAGGGGAATGGGACTACGAGCAGTACTTC	CASSYGGEWDYEQYF	few	TRBJ2-7	TRBV6-5	NA
TGTGCCAGCAGCGCACCTGGACTAGCCGGGAATGAGCAGTTCTTC	CASSAPGLAGNEQFF	NA	TRBJ2-1	TRBV5-6	TRBD2
TGCGCCAGCAGCTCCCGACAGGGTAGCCTGGGGAGCAATCAGCCCCAGCATTTT	CASSSRQGSLGSNQPQHF	NA	TRBJ1-5	TRBV5-1	TRBD1
TGTGCCACCAGTGGGGCGACTAGCGGGCCCATAGGAGAGACCCAGTACTTC	CATSGATSGPIGETQYF	once	TRBJ2-5	TRBV24-1	TRBD2
TGTGCCAGCAGCTTAGGGCGCAATCAGCCCCAGCATTTT	CASSLGRNQPQHF	many	TRBJ1-5	TRBV7-8	NA
TGTGCCAGCAGCCCATCTAGCGAAGGTTGGTACGAGCAGTACTTC	CASSPSSEGWYEQYF	NA	TRBJ2-7	TRBV3-1	NA
TGTGCCAGCAGCTCCATCGGCAGGCCGCAAGAGACCCAGTACTTC	CASSSIGRPQETQYF	NA	TRBJ2-5	TRBV27	NA